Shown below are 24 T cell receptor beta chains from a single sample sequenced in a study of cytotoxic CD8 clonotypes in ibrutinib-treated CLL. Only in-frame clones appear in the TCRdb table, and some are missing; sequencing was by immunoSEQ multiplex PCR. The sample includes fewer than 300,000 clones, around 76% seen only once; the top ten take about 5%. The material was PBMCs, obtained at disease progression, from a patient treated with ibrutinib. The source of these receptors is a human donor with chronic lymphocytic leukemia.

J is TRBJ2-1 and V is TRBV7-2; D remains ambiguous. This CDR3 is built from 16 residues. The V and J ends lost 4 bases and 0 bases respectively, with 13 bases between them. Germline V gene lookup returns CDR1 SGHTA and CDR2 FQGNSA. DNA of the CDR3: TGTGCCAGCAGCTCCTACCCTAAAAGCTCCTACAATGAGCAGTTCTTC. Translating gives CASSSYPKSSYNEQFF.

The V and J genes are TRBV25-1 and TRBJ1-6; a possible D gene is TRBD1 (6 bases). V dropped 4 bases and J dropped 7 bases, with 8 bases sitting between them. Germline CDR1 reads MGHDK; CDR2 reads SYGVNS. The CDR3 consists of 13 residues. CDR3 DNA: TGTGCCAGCAGTGCCAGGGGAAATTCACCCCTCCACTTT. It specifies CASSARGNSPLHF.

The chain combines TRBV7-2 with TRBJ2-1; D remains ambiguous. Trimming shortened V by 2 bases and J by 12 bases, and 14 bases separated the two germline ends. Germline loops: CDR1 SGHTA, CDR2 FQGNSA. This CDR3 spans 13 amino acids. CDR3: CASSLRIFWGQFF. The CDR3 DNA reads TGTGCCAGCAGCTTAAGGATCTTCTGGGGGCAGTTCTTC.

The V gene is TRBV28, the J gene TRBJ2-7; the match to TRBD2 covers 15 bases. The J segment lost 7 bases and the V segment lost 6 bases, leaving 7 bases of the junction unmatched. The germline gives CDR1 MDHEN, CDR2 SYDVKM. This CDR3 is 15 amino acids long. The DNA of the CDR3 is TGTGCCAGCAGCCCCCCCGGACTAGCGGGAGGGGAGCAGTACTTC. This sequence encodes CASSPPGLAGGEQYF.

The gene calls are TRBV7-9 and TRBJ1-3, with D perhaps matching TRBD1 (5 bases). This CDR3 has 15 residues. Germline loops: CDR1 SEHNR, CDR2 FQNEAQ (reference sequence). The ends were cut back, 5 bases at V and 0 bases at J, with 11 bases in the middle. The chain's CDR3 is CASSLGGISGNTIYF. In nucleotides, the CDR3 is TGTGCCAGCAGCCTCGGGGGAATCTCTGGAAACACCATATATTTT.

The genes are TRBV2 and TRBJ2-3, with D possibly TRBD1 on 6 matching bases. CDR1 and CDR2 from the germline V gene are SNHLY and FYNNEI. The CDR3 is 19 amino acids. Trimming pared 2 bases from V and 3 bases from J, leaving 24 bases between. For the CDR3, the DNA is TGTGCCAGCAGTGAATCGACGACAGGTCTGGTCGTCGGTACAGATACGCAGTATTTT. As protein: CASSESTTGLVVGTDTQYF.

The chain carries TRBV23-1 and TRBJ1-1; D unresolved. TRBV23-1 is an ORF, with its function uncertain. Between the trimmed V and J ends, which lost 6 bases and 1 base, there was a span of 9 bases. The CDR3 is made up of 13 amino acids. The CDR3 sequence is CASSPPWNTEAFF. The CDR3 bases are TGCGCCAGCAGCCCCCCTTGGAACACTGAAGCTTTCTTT.

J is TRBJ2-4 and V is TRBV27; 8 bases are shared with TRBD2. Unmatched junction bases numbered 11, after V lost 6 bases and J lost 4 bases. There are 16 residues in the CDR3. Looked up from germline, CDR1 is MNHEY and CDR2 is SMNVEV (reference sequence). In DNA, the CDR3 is TGTGCCAGCAGAGACTATTCCGGGACTAGTAAAAACATTCAGTACTTC. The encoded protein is CASRDYSGTSKNIQYF.

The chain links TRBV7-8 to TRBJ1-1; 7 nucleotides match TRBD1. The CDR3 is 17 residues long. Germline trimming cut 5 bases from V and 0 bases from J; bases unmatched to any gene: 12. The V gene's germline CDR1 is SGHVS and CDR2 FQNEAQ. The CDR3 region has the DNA TGTGCCAGCAGCGCCGCCCACAGGGGCTGGGTGAACACTGAAGCTTTCTTT. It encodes CASSAAHRGWVNTEAFF.

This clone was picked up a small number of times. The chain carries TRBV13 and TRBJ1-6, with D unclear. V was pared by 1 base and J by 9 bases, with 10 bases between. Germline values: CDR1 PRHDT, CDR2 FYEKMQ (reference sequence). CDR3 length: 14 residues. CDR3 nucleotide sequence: TGTGCCAGCAGCTTAGCGGTTATTGGTTCACCCCTCCACTTT. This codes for CASSLAVIGSPLHF.

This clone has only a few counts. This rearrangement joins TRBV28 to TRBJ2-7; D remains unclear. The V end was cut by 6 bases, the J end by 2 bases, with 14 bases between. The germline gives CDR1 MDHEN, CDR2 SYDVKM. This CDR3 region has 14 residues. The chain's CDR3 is CASRVGRLTYEQYF. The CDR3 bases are TGTGCCAGCAGGGTTGGGCGGCTAACCTACGAGCAGTACTTC.

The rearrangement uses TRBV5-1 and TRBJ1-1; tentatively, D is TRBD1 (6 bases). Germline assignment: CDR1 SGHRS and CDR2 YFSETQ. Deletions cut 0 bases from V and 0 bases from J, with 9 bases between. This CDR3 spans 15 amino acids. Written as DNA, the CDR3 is TGCGCCAGCAGCTTGGGAAACAGGGTGAACACTGAAGCTTTCTTT. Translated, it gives CASSLGNRVNTEAFF.

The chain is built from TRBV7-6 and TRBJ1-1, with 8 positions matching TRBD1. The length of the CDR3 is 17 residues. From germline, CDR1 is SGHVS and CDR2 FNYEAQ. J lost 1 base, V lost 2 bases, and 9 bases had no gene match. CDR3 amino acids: CASSLLVSGGRNTEAFF. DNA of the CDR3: TGTGCCAGCAGCTTATTAGTGTCAGGGGGCCGGAACACTGAAGCTTTCTTT.

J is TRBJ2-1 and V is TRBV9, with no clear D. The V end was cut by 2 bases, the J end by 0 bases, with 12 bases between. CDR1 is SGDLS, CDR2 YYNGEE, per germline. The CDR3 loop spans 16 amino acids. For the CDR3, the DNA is TGTGCCAGCAGCGTCTTTATATATAGCTCCTACAATGAGCAGTTCTTC. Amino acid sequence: CASSVFIYSSYNEQFF.

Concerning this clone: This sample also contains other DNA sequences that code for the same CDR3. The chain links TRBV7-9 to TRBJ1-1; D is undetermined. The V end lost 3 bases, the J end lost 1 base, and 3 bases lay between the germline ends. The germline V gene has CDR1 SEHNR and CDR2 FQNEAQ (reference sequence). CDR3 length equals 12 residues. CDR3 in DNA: TGTGCCAGCAGCTTTGGGAACACTGAAGCTTTCTTT. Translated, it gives CASSFGNTEAFF.

Here the CDR3 DNA reads TGTGCCAGCAGCTTAGTCGCCGACGGACCTCTACTGATTAGAAACACCATATATTTT. Protein sequence: CASSLVADGPLLIRNTIYF. The V gene is TRBV13, the J gene TRBJ1-3, with D unclear. V was shortened by 1 base and J by 5 bases, with 24 bases between the two germline ends. Germline V gives CDR1 PRHDT, CDR2 FYEKMQ (reference sequence). This CDR3 comprises 19 residues.

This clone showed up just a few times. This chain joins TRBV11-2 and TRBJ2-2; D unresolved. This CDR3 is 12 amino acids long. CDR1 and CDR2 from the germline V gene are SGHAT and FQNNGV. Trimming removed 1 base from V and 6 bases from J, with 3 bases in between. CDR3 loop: CASSLGAGELFF. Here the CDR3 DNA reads TGTGCCAGCAGCTTAGGGGCCGGGGAGCTGTTTTTT.

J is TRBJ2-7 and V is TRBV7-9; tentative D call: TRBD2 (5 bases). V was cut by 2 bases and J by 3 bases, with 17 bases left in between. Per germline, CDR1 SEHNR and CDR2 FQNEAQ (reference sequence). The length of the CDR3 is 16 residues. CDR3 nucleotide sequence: TGTGCCAGCAGCTTACGCCCAGACTACTCTGACTACGAGCAGTACTTC. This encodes CASSLRPDYSDYEQYF. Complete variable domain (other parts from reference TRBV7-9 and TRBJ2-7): DTGVSQNPRHKITKRGQNVTFRCDPISEHNRLYWYRQTLGQGPEFLTYFQNEAQLEKSRLLSDRFSAERPKGSFSTLEIQRTEQGDSAMYLCASSLRPDYSDYEQYFGPGTRLTVT.

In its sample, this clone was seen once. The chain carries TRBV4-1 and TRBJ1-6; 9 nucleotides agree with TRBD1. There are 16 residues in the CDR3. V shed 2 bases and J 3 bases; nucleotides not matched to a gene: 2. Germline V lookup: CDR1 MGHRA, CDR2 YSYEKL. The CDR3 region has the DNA TGCGCCAGCAGCCAAACAGGGGGCCGCTATAATTCACCCCTCCACTTT. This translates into CASSQTGGRYNSPLHF.

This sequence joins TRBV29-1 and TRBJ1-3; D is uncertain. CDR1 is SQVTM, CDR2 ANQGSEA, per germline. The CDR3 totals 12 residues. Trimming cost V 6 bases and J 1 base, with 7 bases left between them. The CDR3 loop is CSVGSSGNTIYF. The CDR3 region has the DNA TGCAGCGTGGGGAGTTCTGGAAACACCATATATTTT. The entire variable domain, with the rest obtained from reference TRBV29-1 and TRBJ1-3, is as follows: SAVISQKPSRDICQRGTSLTIQCQVDSQVTMMFWYRQQPGQSLTLIATANQGSEATYESGFVIDKFPISRPNLTFSTLTVSNMSPEDSSIYLCSVGSSGNTIYFGEGSWLTVV.

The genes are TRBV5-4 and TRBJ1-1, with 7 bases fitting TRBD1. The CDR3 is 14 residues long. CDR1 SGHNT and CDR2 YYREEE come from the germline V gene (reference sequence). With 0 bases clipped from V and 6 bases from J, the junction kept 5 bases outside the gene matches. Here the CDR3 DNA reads TGTGCCAGCAGCTTGGCCCAGGGGGTCCCTGAAGCTTTCTTT. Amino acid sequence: CASSLAQGVPEAFF.

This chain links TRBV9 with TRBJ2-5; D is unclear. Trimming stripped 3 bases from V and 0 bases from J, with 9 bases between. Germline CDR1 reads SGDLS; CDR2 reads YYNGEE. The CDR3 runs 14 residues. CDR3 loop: CASSGTQNQETQYF. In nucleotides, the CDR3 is TGTGCCAGCAGCGGTACACAGAACCAAGAGACCCAGTACTTC.

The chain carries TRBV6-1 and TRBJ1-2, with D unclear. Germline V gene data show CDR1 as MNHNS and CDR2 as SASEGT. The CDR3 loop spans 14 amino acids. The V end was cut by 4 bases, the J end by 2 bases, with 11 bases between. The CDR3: CASSVGQQNYGYTF. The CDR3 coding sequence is TGTGCCAGCAGTGTAGGGCAGCAAAACTATGGCTACACCTTC.

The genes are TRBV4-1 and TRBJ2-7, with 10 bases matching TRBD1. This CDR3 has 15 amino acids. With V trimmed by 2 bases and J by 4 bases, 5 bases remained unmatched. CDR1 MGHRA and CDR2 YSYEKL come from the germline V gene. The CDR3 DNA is TGCGCCAGCAGCCAACACCTGGGACAGGGGTACGAGCAGTACTTC. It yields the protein CASSQHLGQGYEQYF.